This TCR beta chain originates from a study of T-cell memory formation after mild COVID-19. After 5'RACE with constant-segment primers, TCR alpha and TCR beta cDNA libraries carrying sample barcodes and UMIs were obtained. One entry per CDR3 protein, called by TCRdb with MiXCR from the 5' RACE reads. The sample carries about 270,000 distinct CDR3 sequences, roughly 17% recorded once. With 6 bases removed from V and 2 bases from J, the gap between germline ends came to 9 bases. Germline CDR1 reads SGHTA; CDR2 reads FQGNSA. This CDR3 comprises 13 residues. The chain recombines TRBV7-2 with TRBJ2-3; D unresolved. The sequenced sample was PBMCs or a T cell subset sorted from them (not recorded which). This clonotype was obtained from a man aged 18 to 29 who had mild COVID-19 (a few samples of this study predate the infection). Cell type and time point are not known. CDR3 sequence (DNA): TGTGCCAGCAGTTCTCCGAACACAGATACGCAGTATTTT. Translating it yields CASSSPNTDTQYF.